The 25 T cell receptor beta chains reported below all come from one sample, sequenced in a study of cytomegalovirus exposure and HLA in healthy donors. The protocol was immunoSEQ multiplex PCR, while the TCRdb copy is restricted to in-frame clones and leaves out a portion. The sample lists over 200,000 clones, roughly 91% occurring once. Sequenced input: PBMCs. Receptors originate from a woman younger than 45 in good health and CMV-seronegative.

The genes are TRBV20-1 and TRBJ1-2; D is uncertain. The germline V gene encodes CDR1 DFQATT and CDR2 SNEGSKA (reference sequence). The CDR3 is 10 residues long. Written as DNA, the CDR3 is TGCGGCAGTTTTAACTATGGCTACACCTTC. Translation: CGSFNYGYTF.

The chain recombines TRBV18 with TRBJ2-2, with D perhaps matching TRBD1 or TRBD2 (7 bases each). The CDR3 has 16 amino acids. Trimming took 3 bases from V and 3 from J, leaving 14 bases between them. The germline V gene encodes CDR1 KGHSH and CDR2 LQKENI. The DNA of the CDR3 is TGTGCCAGCTCACCTCGACAGGGAGGGGACACCGGGGAGCTGTTTTTT. Its translation is CASSPRQGGDTGELFF.

The rearrangement joins TRBV6-5 to TRBJ2-1; D might be TRBD1 or TRBD2, each matching 6 bases. The germline V gene encodes CDR1 MNHEY and CDR2 SVGAGI. CDR3 length: 15 residues. The V end lost 7 bases, the J end lost 7 bases, and 20 bases lay between the germline ends. The CDR3 is CASTHGRGTPNEQFF. DNA of the CDR3: TGTGCCAGCACCCACGGGCGCGGGACACCGAATGAGCAGTTCTTC.

The chain couples TRBV11-1 to TRBJ2-7; TRBD2 agrees at 7 bases. The J segment lost 5 bases and the V segment lost 5 bases, leaving 9 bases of the junction unmatched. This CDR3 region has 14 residues. Germline V gene lookup returns CDR1 SGHAT and CDR2 FQDESV (reference sequence). CDR3: CASSRERGGHEQYF. In DNA, the CDR3 is TGTGCCAGCAGCCGTGAGCGGGGCGGCCACGAGCAGTACTTC.

The chain uses TRBV12-5 and TRBJ2-7; weak D call: TRBD1 (5 bases). Germline CDR1 is LGHNT and CDR2 is FRNRAP. The V end lost 7 bases, the J end lost 1 base, and 11 bases lay between the germline ends. The CDR3 sequence is 13 residues long. For the CDR3, the DNA is TGTGCTAGTGATCGGCAGGGATCCTACGAGCAGTACTTC. The encoded protein is CASDRQGSYEQYF. Combining the CDR3 with reference TRBV12-5 and TRBJ2-7 gives the whole variable domain DARVTQTPRHKVTEMGQEVTMRCQPILGHNTVFWYRQTMMQGLELLAYFRNRAPLDDSGMPKDRFSAEMPDATLATLKIQPSEPRDSAVYFCASDRQGSYEQYFGPGTRLTVT.

The genes are TRBV19 and TRBJ1-5, with TRBD1 as a possible D gene (5 bases). This CDR3 is 17 amino acids long. Germline CDR1 LNHDA, CDR2 SQIVND (reference sequence). V lost 5 bases and J lost 0, with 17 bases in between. CDR3 sequence: CASSLRVTGISNQPQHF. CDR3 sequence (DNA): TGTGCCAGTAGTTTACGCGTTACAGGTATTAGCAATCAGCCCCAGCATTTT.

The V call is TRBV5-6, the J call TRBJ2-1, with 9 positions matching TRBD2. Germline lookup yields CDR1 SGHDT and CDR2 YYEEEE. The CDR3 sequence is 14 residues long. The ends lost 2 bases at V and 5 bases at J; junction bases unmatched: 2. The CDR3 sequence: CASSLPSGNNEQFF. CDR3 coding DNA: TGTGCCAGCAGCTTACCTAGCGGGAACAATGAGCAGTTCTTC.

The chain is built from TRBV28 and TRBJ2-2; 10 nucleotides match TRBD1. The V gene end was trimmed by 6 bases and the J gene end by 8 bases; junction bases not matched to a gene: 9. The CDR3 covers 15 residues. Germline V gene data show CDR1 as MDHEN and CDR2 as SYDVKM. The chain's CDR3 is CASRIRDRGRGELFF. CDR3 bases: TGTGCCAGCAGGATCCGGGACAGGGGTAGGGGGGAGCTGTTTTTT.

This chain connects TRBV28 to TRBJ2-7; 11 bases are shared with TRBD2. V dropped 5 bases and J dropped 0; count of bases not matched to a gene: 9. The CDR3 runs 17 residues. From germline, CDR1 is MDHEN and CDR2 SYDVKM. The CDR3 DNA follows: TGTGCCAGCAGTCAATCAGCTAGCGGGAGGAACTCCTACGAGCAGTACTTC. Its translation is CASSQSASGRNSYEQYF.

The DNA of the CDR3 is TGTGCCAGCAGTGAAAGTCGGGGGACTTTCAATGAGCAGTTCTTC. Translated: CASSESRGTFNEQFF. The V and J genes are TRBV6-1 and TRBJ2-1, with D possibly being TRBD2 (6 bases). This CDR3 spans 15 amino acids. Trimming removed 2 bases from V and 6 bases from J, with 14 bases in between. Germline V lookup: CDR1 MNHNS, CDR2 SASEGT.

The V gene is TRBV9, the J gene TRBJ2-2; 8 bases align to TRBD2. Germline values: CDR1 SGDLS, CDR2 YYNGEE. V was clipped by 0 bases and J by 6 bases; unmatched bases: 13. The CDR3 covers 18 residues. DNA of the CDR3: TGTGCCAGCAGCGTAGTGCGGGGGGAGCGGGAGAGCGCCGGGGAGCTGTTTTTT. This sequence encodes CASSVVRGERESAGELFF.

This chain joins TRBV2 and TRBJ1-5; 7 nucleotides align to TRBD1. The germline gives CDR1 SNHLY, CDR2 FYNNEI. V lost 2 bases and J lost 4; bases outside the gene matches: 11. This CDR3 has 17 amino acids. The CDR3 region is CASSELMGQRGNQPQHF. For the CDR3, the DNA is TGTGCCAGCAGTGAATTAATGGGACAGCGGGGAAATCAGCCCCAGCATTTT.

The chain recombines TRBV6-5 with TRBJ2-3; D gene unclear. Germline CDR1 MNHEY, CDR2 SVGAGI. The length of the CDR3 is 14 residues. V shed 7 bases and J shed 5 bases, with 16 bases lying between them. Here the CDR3 DNA reads TGTGCCAGCACCCTAAGTGGGATGGTAGATACGCAGTATTTT. Residues: CASTLSGMVDTQYF.

The chain uses TRBV5-6 and TRBJ2-3, with TRBD2 identical over 11 bases. Germline CDR1 and CDR2: SGHDT and YYEEEE. With V trimmed by 2 bases and J by 6 bases, 8 bases remained unmatched. The length of the CDR3 is 16 residues. The CDR3 DNA reads as TGTGCCAGCAGCTTACGACTAGCGGGGACTTCCGATACGCAGTATTTT. This translates into CASSLRLAGTSDTQYF. The full variable domain, in which reference TRBV5-6 and TRBJ2-3 provide the parts outside the CDR3, is DAGVTQSPTHLIKTRGQQVTLRCSPKSGHDTVSWYQQALGQGPQFIFQYYEEEERQRGNFPDRFSGHQFPNYSSELNVNALLLGDSALYLCASSLRLAGTSDTQYFGPGTRLTVL.

The J gene is TRBJ2-5, the V gene TRBV4-1; possibly TRBD2 for D (6 bases). V gave up 1 base and J gave up 1 base, with 13 bases separating them. The CDR3 length is 16 residues. Germline V lookup: CDR1 MGHRA, CDR2 YSYEKL. The CDR3 DNA sequence: TGCGCCAGCAGCCAAGTGGAGGGGATGTCCCAAGAGACCCAGTACTTC. Protein sequence: CASSQVEGMSQETQYF.

The rearrangement links TRBV5-1 to TRBJ2-2; the D gene is possibly TRBD1 (6 bases). Trimming left V 5 bases short and J 1 base short, with 12 bases between. CDR3 length: 15 amino acids. The germline gives CDR1 SGHRS, CDR2 YFSETQ. In DNA form, the CDR3 reads TGCGCCAGCAGTTTCGGACAGTTGAACACCGGGGAGCTGTTTTTT. It is translated as CASSFGQLNTGELFF.

V gene TRBV19 combines with J gene TRBJ2-5, with 7 bases that match TRBD2. This CDR3 contains 13 residues. Germline V lookup: CDR1 LNHDA, CDR2 SQIVND (reference sequence). V shed 6 bases, J shed 5 bases, and the junction held 6 bases outside the gene matches. CDR3 residues: CASSGGGRETQYF. In nucleotides, the CDR3 is TGTGCCAGTAGCGGGGGAGGGAGGGAGACCCAGTACTTC.

This clone occurred a few times. In the same sample, other DNA sequences code for this CDR3. The chain combines TRBV6-5 with TRBJ2-7, with 7 bases identical to TRBD1. Losses at the gene ends were 3 bases for V and 8 bases for J; bases not matched to a gene: 4. The V gene's germline CDR1 is MNHEY and CDR2 SVGAGI. This CDR3 has 12 amino acids. CDR3 residues: CASSYDREKQYF. The DNA of the CDR3 is TGTGCCAGCAGTTATGACAGGGAAAAGCAGTACTTC.

The chain has TRBV6-5 and TRBJ1-4; D is perhaps TRBD1 (5 bases). CDR1 is MNHEY and CDR2 is SVGAGI in the germline V gene. The ends were cut back, 4 bases at V and 10 bases at J, with 13 bases in the middle. The CDR3 has 13 amino acids. CDR3: CASSSPPGPKLFF. DNA for the CDR3: TGTGCCAGCAGTTCGCCCCCGGGACCAAAACTGTTTTTT.

This clone showed up just a few times. The chain has TRBV4-3 and TRBJ2-6; perhaps TRBD2 as D (5 bases). CDR3 length equals 17 residues. V dropped 4 bases and J dropped 0 bases, with 13 bases sitting between them. The germline CDR1 and CDR2 sequences are LGHNA and YSLEER. CDR3 sequence reads: CASSLGESSSGANVLTF. The DNA for the CDR3 is TGCGCCAGCAGCCTCGGGGAAAGTTCCTCTGGGGCCAACGTCCTGACTTTC.

The gene calls are TRBV15 and TRBJ2-2; 10 bases map to TRBD2. With V trimmed by 1 base and J by 3 bases, 17 bases remained unmatched. Germline-derived CDR1 and CDR2 are LNHNV and YYDKDF (reference sequence). The CDR3 contains 21 residues. The CDR3 region is CATSRGFLGELAGEDTGELFF. CDR3 nucleotide sequence: TGTGCCACCAGCAGAGGCTTCCTCGGGGAGCTAGCGGGAGAGGACACCGGGGAGCTGTTTTTT.

There are a few counts of this clone. The rearrangement uses TRBV28 and TRBJ2-1, with D unresolved. V shed 3 bases and J shed 1 base, with 10 bases lying between them. Germline lookup yields CDR1 MDHEN and CDR2 SYDVKM. The CDR3 has 15 amino acids. DNA for the CDR3: TGTGCCAGCAGTTTTGGGCCAGTATCCTACAATGAGCAGTTCTTC. Translating gives CASSFGPVSYNEQFF.

V is TRBV19 and J is TRBJ2-3; D perhaps matches TRBD2 (5 bases). The V gene's germline CDR1 is LNHDA and CDR2 SQIVND (reference sequence). The CDR3 extends over 12 amino acids. V was shortened by 5 bases and J by 6 bases, with 9 bases between the two germline ends. The CDR3 nucleotides read TGTGCCAGTAGTCTGAGCGGTGATACGCAGTATTTT. This encodes CASSLSGDTQYF.

J is TRBJ2-5 and V is TRBV5-4, with D maybe TRBD2 (6 bases). V was shortened by 1 base and J by 2 bases, with 15 bases between the two germline ends. The CDR3 contains 16 residues. The germline CDR1 and CDR2 sequences are SGHNT and YYREEE (reference sequence). CDR3 in DNA: TGTGCCAGCAGCTTGCGGACGGGAGATAGACAAGAGACCCAGTACTTC. It translates to CASSLRTGDRQETQYF.

V and J are TRBV27 and TRBJ1-1, with TRBD1 matching over 8 bases. There are 14 residues in the CDR3. Germline-derived CDR1 and CDR2 are MNHEY and SMNVEV (reference sequence). V gave up 5 bases and J gave up 3 bases; unmatched junction bases: 5. DNA for the CDR3: TGTGCCAGCAGTGCACACAGGGGGGACACTGAAGCTTTCTTT. It encodes CASSAHRGDTEAFF.